This passage covers 8 T cell receptor beta chains from one sample sequenced in a study of blood T cell repertoires in COVID-19. Libraries were prepared by immunoSEQ multiplex PCR; TCRdb keeps only in-frame clonotypes and omits some of them. The sample carries about 280,000 clones, roughly 85% recorded once. Source material: PBMCs or T cells enriched from blood (not recorded which). These receptors were obtained from a woman between 45 and 60 years old who had recovered from COVID-19.

J is TRBJ1-6 and V is TRBV5-1, with 10 bases matching TRBD1. The germline CDR1 and CDR2 sequences are SGHRS and YFSETQ. The CDR3 consists of 14 residues. The J segment lost 7 bases and the V segment lost 4 bases, leaving 2 bases of the junction unmatched. The CDR3 DNA is TGCGCCAGCAGCCGGACAGGGGGAAATTCACCCCTCCACTTT. Its translation is CASSRTGGNSPLHF.

This clone showed up just once. The junction departs from germline at one end; a sequencing error may be responsible. The chain couples TRBV20-1 to TRBJ1-2; 7 nucleotides agree with TRBD1. Germline CDR1 DFQATT, CDR2 SNEGSKA (reference sequence). There are 13 residues in the CDR3. The CDR3 protein is CSASSVRGSGYIF. Written as DNA, the CDR3 is TGCAGTGCTAGTAGCGTCAGGGGGAGTGGCTACATCTTC.

Details on this clone: Other nucleotide sequences from this sample produce the same CDR3. The CDR3 loop reads CASSSGLQETQYF. In DNA form, the CDR3 reads TGTGCCAGCTCATCGGGACTACAAGAGACCCAGTACTTC. This chain links TRBV18 with TRBJ2-5, with 7 positions matching TRBD2. V lost 5 bases to trimming and J lost 2 bases; unmatched junction nucleotides: 2. CDR1 is KGHSH and CDR2 is LQKENI in the germline V gene. The CDR3 runs 13 residues.

The V and J genes are TRBV29-1 and TRBJ1-1, with D perhaps matching TRBD1 (6 bases). V lost 6 bases to trimming and J lost 0 bases, with 17 bases between them. This CDR3 spans 15 amino acids. Germline CDR1 reads SQVTM; CDR2 reads ANQGSEA. Here the CDR3 reads CSVPRTGLVNTEAFF. CDR3 coding DNA: TGCAGCGTCCCTCGTACAGGGTTGGTGAACACTGAAGCTTTCTTT.

This rearrangement joins TRBV29-1 to TRBJ2-1, with 10 bases that match TRBD2. There are 13 residues in the CDR3. Trimming at V came to 5 bases and at J to 4 bases, leaving 2 bases not matched to a gene. The germline gives CDR1 SQVTM, CDR2 ANQGSEA. CDR3 in amino acids: CSVMTSGYNEQFF. The CDR3 coding sequence is TGCAGCGTTATGACTAGCGGGTACAATGAGCAGTTCTTC.

The rearrangement uses TRBV15 and TRBJ1-3; D is possibly TRBD1 (6 bases). The CDR3 covers 15 residues. V was shortened by 0 bases and J by 4 bases, with 10 bases between the two germline ends. The germline V gene encodes CDR1 LNHNV and CDR2 YYDKDF (reference sequence). CDR3 residues: CATSRDRTAGNTIYF. CDR3 in DNA: TGTGCCACCAGCAGAGATAGGACAGCAGGAAACACCATATATTTT.

The V call is TRBV11-2, the J call TRBJ2-7; 7 positions agree with TRBD1. The V segment lost 6 bases and the J segment 2 bases; nucleotides outside the gene matches: 10. This CDR3 spans 15 amino acids. Germline V gene sequence: CDR1 SGHAT, CDR2 FQNNGV. This CDR3 reads CASRSVTGQPYEQYF. The CDR3 DNA is TGTGCCAGCAGGAGTGTGACAGGGCAACCCTACGAGCAGTACTTC.

J is TRBJ2-7 and V is TRBV25-1; 12 bases line up with TRBD2. CDR1 and CDR2 from the germline V gene are MGHDK and SYGVNS. V was pared by 3 bases and J by 9 bases, with 9 bases of the junction left unmatched. CDR3 length: 15 amino acids. CDR3 in amino acids: CASSDGLAGGLGQYF. The CDR3 DNA reads TGTGCCAGCAGTGACGGGCTAGCGGGGGGGTTGGGGCAGTACTTC.